The clone carrying this T cell receptor beta chain is a singleton in its sample. This sample is part of a study of blood T cell repertoires in COVID-19. Background on the study: Sample material is recorded as cDNA or gDNA derived from T cells, B-cell-depleted T cells, or PBMCs.

The V end was cut by 2 bases, the J end by 4 bases, with 23 bases between. CDR3 length: 18 residues. Germline V gene sequence: CDR1 MNHNS, CDR2 SASEGT. In the authors' methods: Amplification with reference gene primers provided the estimates of nucleated cell counts. Some clones are missing from TCRdb's copy, which holds only in-frame ones; the method was immunoSEQ multiplex PCR. V, J and clone size were drawn from that table, and D and trimming were deduced from the DNA. This table holds around 250,000 clones, around four fifths found once. The receptor was isolated from a man older than 75 with acute or convalescent COVID-19. The chain employs TRBV6-1 and TRBJ1-1; possible D gene TRBD1, 6 bases. Sequencing was performed on peripheral blood. The CDR3 loop is CASSEFPLGGAGSTEAFF. Written as DNA, the CDR3 is TGTGCCAGCAGTGAATTCCCCCTTGGGGGGGCAGGGAGCACTGAAGCTTTCTTT.